This entry concerns a single TCR beta chain. Its antigen remains undetermined. Nothing much larger sits one base from this clone, and base qualities are not available. The sample is drawn from a study of regulatory T cells in long-lasting Graves disease (dated by TCRdb to the early 2020s). For the study in its entirety: Antithyroid drugs had been taken for less than 3 months by newly diagnosed Graves' disease patients. This study used TCR sequencing and RNA sequencing of peripheral blood to compare persistent Graves' disease patients against newly diagnosed Graves' disease patients. A total of 33 samples underwent TCR sequencing: about 13 from persistent and roughly 20 from newly diagnosed Graves' disease patients. The study was conducted in China and was registered as a clinical trial.

Measured from the cysteine to the phenylalanine, the CDR3 is 15 residues long. Only the CDR3 DNA is retained, 45 bases long and in frame from the first base. Per the germline V gene (reference sequence), LNHDA is the CDR1 and SQIVND is the CDR2. Germline trimming amounts to 6 bases on V and 4 bases on J, with 9 as the count of junction bases outside the gene matches. Library generation was performed with multiplex PCR. Instrument used: Illumina HiSeq 4000. iRepertoire HTBI primers and Arm-PCR amplification of CDR3 regions were used to construct TCR beta libraries. Before sequencing, the PCR products went through gel purification. On the authors' methods: A total of fewer than 70 TRBV and under 15 TRBJ segments were identified across samples and were used for gene usage analysis of CDR3 amino acid clonotypes. Filtered high-quality paired reads were merged into contigs using COPE and FqMerger. Contigs were aligned with BLAST to IMGT TRBV, TRBD and TRBJ reference genes, and CDR3 was defined per IMGT. Any clonotype with a frequency above 0.1% was counted as a highly expanded clone. Shannon entropy was used to measure repertoire diversity, and the Gini coefficient was used to measure V-J evenness. Clonotypes shared by more than one individual were considered public. The raw public reads went through TCRdb reprocessing: fastp at Q25, MiXCR clone calling, in-frame beta chains kept. Rows are combined by CDR3 protein, so each entry shows the most common genes and DNA. TCRdb assigned the V and J calls; the authors' analysis was not used. The table for this sample lists more than 300,000 distinct CDR3 sequences; less than 20% of them were counted only once. The top ten clonotypes cover about a fifth of the sample.

This specimen's time point label, per the study, means: newly diagnosed GD, antithyroid drugs for less than 3 months. RNA was extracted from PBMCs in TRIzol for both TCR sequencing and RNA sequencing. The diagnosis of Graves' disease followed American Thyroid Association guidelines. Recruitment of patients was carried out at an endocrinology department in Xi'an, China. From each patient, nine milliliters of peripheral blood was collected into an EDTA anticoagulant tube. Ficoll Paque Plus density gradient separation was used to isolate PBMCs, and no further T cell sorting was done. RNA quality was checked with an Agilent 2100 Bioanalyzer and agarose gel, and concentration with a NanoDrop 2000. What the authors observed across the whole study: Only peripheral blood was studied, because thyroid tissue, the primary lesion, was inaccessible. Persistent patients shared more public clonotypes among themselves (around 3,000) than newly diagnosed patients did (approximately 900). Sequencing and analysis were restricted to the TCR beta chain. Persistent disease showed preferential use of TRBV28, TRBJ1-2 and TRBJ2-5, whereas newly diagnosed disease favored TRBV20-1 and TRBJ2-1. The authors noted that the small sample size was a limitation that may lower accuracy. Lower TCR Shannon entropy and fewer highly expanded clones were observed in persistent Graves' disease patients than in newly diagnosed patients, which suggested clonal expansion.

The chain is made from TRBV19 and TRBJ1-1, with 9 bases aligning to TRBD1. The source is a female donor with Graves disease. This material consisted of peripheral blood mononuclear cells (PBMCs), taken at new diagnosis, from a patient treated with antithyroid drugs. The CDR3 reads as follows: CASSRRSDRGTEAFF. The DNA sequence reads TGTGCCAGTAGCCGCCGTTCGGACAGGGGCACTGAAGCTTTCTTT.